Listed below are T cell receptor beta chains from one sample, sequenced in a study of cytomegalovirus exposure and HLA in healthy donors. Profiling relied on immunoSEQ multiplex PCR, and the TCRdb table lists in-frame clones only, not all of them. Of some 150,000 clones in the sample, roughly 80% were seen once. Material: PBMCs. Receptors were obtained from a woman aged 18-30 years in good health and CMV-seropositive. Both conserved end residues are part of each CDR3. Each record gives: J gene, CDR3 length, V gene, D gene, clone size, CDR3 DNA, CDR3 protein. A D gene is named only where the DNA matches it firmly. Clone size is given for some rows only: seen once, a few or many times, or a class if the clone is expanded.

J: TRBJ2-3
length: 14
V: TRBV5-1
D: -
size: -
DNA: TGCGCCAGCCAGTTAGCAGGGTCCACAGATACGCAGTATTTT
CDR3: CASQLAGSTDTQYF

J: TRBJ2-1
length: 17
V: TRBV4-2
D: -
size: -
DNA: TGTGCCAGCAGCCAAGTTCAGGCCCCCGAAGACCGCAATGAGCAGTTCTTC
CDR3: CASSQVQAPEDRNEQFF

J: TRBJ1-2
length: 14
V: TRBV4-2
D: -
size: once
DNA: TGTGCCAGCAGCCAACCTAATCTAGGGGATGGCTACACCTTC
CDR3: CASSQPNLGDGYTF

J: TRBJ2-1
length: 17
V: TRBV7-7
D: -
size: -
DNA: TGTGCTAGCAGCTCCCTGTTAGGTCTAGCGAGTTACAATGAGCAGTTCTTC
CDR3: CASSSLLGLASYNEQFF

J: TRBJ2-7
length: 11
V: TRBV5-1
D: -
size: -
DNA: TGCGCCAGCAGCTTGGGGGAGGTTTCCAGCTTC
CDR3: CASSLGEVSSF

J: TRBJ1-4
length: 16
V: TRBV7-3
D: -
size: -
DNA: TGTGCCAGCAGCTTAAGGTCAGGGGTGACTAATGAAAAACTGTTTTTT
CDR3: CASSLRSGVTNEKLFF

J: TRBJ2-7
length: 15
V: TRBV28
D: -
size: -
DNA: TGTGCCAGCAGCTATTATACCCGGACAGTTTACGAGCAGTACTTC
CDR3: CASSYYTRTVYEQYF

J: TRBJ1-2
length: 13
V: TRBV6-5
D: -
size: -
DNA: TGTGCCAGCGGTCGCGGATACAACTATGGCTACACCTTC
CDR3: CASGRGYNYGYTF

J: TRBJ2-3
length: 18
V: TRBV5-1
D: TRBD2
size: once
DNA: TGCGCCACCGGGGGGGAAGCGGGGGGGCCACAGTCAAAAGATACGCAGTATTTT
CDR3: CATGGEAGGPQSKDTQYF

J: TRBJ2-5
length: 13
V: TRBV7-9
D: TRBD2
size: -
DNA: TGTGCCAGCAGCTGGGGGGGTCGAGAGACCCAGTACTTC
CDR3: CASSWGGRETQYF

J: TRBJ2-7
length: 13
V: TRBV5-6
D: TRBD2
size: -
DNA: TGTGCCAGCGGCCTGGGAGGGTCCTACGAGCAGTACTTC
CDR3: CASGLGGSYEQYF

J: TRBJ1-4
length: 17
V: TRBV11-2
D: -
size: -
DNA: TGTGCCAGCAGCCCCTGGGGGGGGCGGTCAACTAATGAAAAACTGTTTTTT
CDR3: CASSPWGGRSTNEKLFF

J: TRBJ2-7
length: 14
V: TRBV13
D: -
size: -
DNA: TGTGCCAGCAGCTTGGGGCGGGGGCTAAGCGAGCAGTACTTC
CDR3: CASSLGRGLSEQYF

J: TRBJ1-2
length: 17
V: TRBV2
D: TRBD1
size: -
DNA: TGTGCCAGCAGTGAATGGGACAGTACAGGACCTAACTATGGCTACACCTTC
CDR3: CASSEWDSTGPNYGYTF

J: TRBJ1-2
length: 13
V: TRBV29-1
D: TRBD1
size: -
DNA: TGCAGCGTTCTCACAGGGGGCGACTATGGCTACACCTTC
CDR3: CSVLTGGDYGYTF

J: TRBJ1-3
length: 14
V: TRBV7-7
D: -
size: -
DNA: TGTGCCAGCAGCCCAGGGGAAGCTGGAAACACCATATATTTT
CDR3: CASSPGEAGNTIYF

J: TRBJ2-1
length: 18
V: TRBV5-1
D: TRBD1
size: -
DNA: TGCGCCAGCAGCTCACGGACAGGACCAAAGAGCTCCTACAATGAGCAGTTCTTC
CDR3: CASSSRTGPKSSYNEQFF

J: TRBJ2-2
length: 13
V: TRBV7-6
D: -
size: -
DNA: TGTGCCAGCAGAACAGGGACGGGCGGGGAGCTGTTTTTT
CDR3: CASRTGTGGELFF

J: TRBJ1-5
length: 15
V: TRBV6-5
D: -
size: -
DNA: TGTGCCAGCAGTTACTCTTCGCGGGGCAATCAGCCCCAGCATTTT
CDR3: CASSYSSRGNQPQHF

J: TRBJ1-2
length: 13
V: TRBV5-1
D: -
size: -
DNA: TGCGCCAGCAGCTTGCGTCAGGGCTATGGCTACACCTTC
CDR3: CASSLRQGYGYTF

J: TRBJ1-1
length: 16
V: TRBV5-1
D: -
size: -
DNA: TGCGCCAGCAGCCGTATAGGGGACTTTGAGGGCACTGAAGCTTTCTTT
CDR3: CASSRIGDFEGTEAFF

J: TRBJ1-2
length: 12
V: TRBV9
D: -
size: -
DNA: TGTGCCAGCAGGGGCCTTGACTATGGCTACACCTTC
CDR3: CASRGLDYGYTF

J: TRBJ2-5
length: 16
V: TRBV6-5
D: -
size: -
DNA: TGTGCCAGCAGTTACTCTTTCGGGAGAACTCAAGAGACCCAGTACTTC
CDR3: CASSYSFGRTQETQYF

J: TRBJ2-5
length: 15
V: TRBV5-1
D: -
size: -
DNA: TGCGCCAGCAGCTTGGCTGGGGAGCGACAAGAGACCCAGTACTTC
CDR3: CASSLAGERQETQYF

J: TRBJ2-7
length: 15
V: TRBV7-2
D: TRBD1
size: -
DNA: TGTGCCAGCAGCTTAGTAGGGACAGGGGCCTACGAGCAGTACTTC
CDR3: CASSLVGTGAYEQYF

J: TRBJ2-7
length: 13
V: TRBV6-5
D: TRBD1
size: -
DNA: TGTGCCTGCGCAGACAGGGGGAACTACGAGCAGTACTTC
CDR3: CACADRGNYEQYF

J: TRBJ1-2
length: 14
V: TRBV18
D: TRBD1
size: -
DNA: TGTGCCAGCTCACCGGGGGGACAGCCCTATGGCTACACCTTC
CDR3: CASSPGGQPYGYTF

J: TRBJ2-7
length: 15
V: TRBV7-2
D: -
size: -
DNA: TGTGCCAGCAGCTTAAACGTAGGGGCAGGTTACGAGCAGTACTTC
CDR3: CASSLNVGAGYEQYF

J: TRBJ1-6
length: 15
V: TRBV5-1
D: -
size: -
DNA: TGCGCCAGCAGCTTGGGACAATTCAGTAATTCCCCCCTCCACTTT
CDR3: CASSLGQFSNSPLHF

J: TRBJ1-5
length: 15
V: TRBV9
D: TRBD1
size: -
DNA: TGTGCCAGCAGCCTTGAGGGACAGGGGAATCAGCCCCAGCATTTT
CDR3: CASSLEGQGNQPQHF

J: TRBJ1-1
length: 14
V: TRBV5-4
D: -
size: -
DNA: TGTGCCAGCAGCCGGGGAGGGGGACTCCCTGAAGCTTTCTTT
CDR3: CASSRGGGLPEAFF

J: TRBJ2-5
length: 13
V: TRBV9
D: -
size: few
DNA: TGTGCCAGCAGCGCCGATCCGGGGAAGACCCAGTACTTC
CDR3: CASSADPGKTQYF

J: TRBJ1-1
length: 16
V: TRBV5-4
D: -
size: -
DNA: TGTGCCAGCAGCCTAGGACGGACAGCCGCGAACACTGAAGCTTTCTTT
CDR3: CASSLGRTAANTEAFF

J: TRBJ2-5
length: 15
V: TRBV13
D: TRBD2
size: once
DNA: TGTGCCAGCAGCTTAGTCGGGGGGGGCGCGGAGACCCAGTACTTC
CDR3: CASSLVGGGAETQYF

J: TRBJ1-5
length: 19
V: TRBV5-6
D: TRBD1
size: once
DNA: TGTGCCAGCAGCTTGGGGGGGTTGGGACAGGGGGTTTTCGATCAGCCCCAGCATTTT
CDR3: CASSLGGLGQGVFDQPQHF

J: TRBJ1-1
length: 15
V: TRBV27
D: -
size: once
DNA: TGTGCCAGCAGTAGTACAGGGACGGGGAACACTGAAGCTTTCTTT
CDR3: CASSSTGTGNTEAFF

J: TRBJ2-3
length: 15
V: TRBV7-2
D: TRBD2
size: -
DNA: TGTGCCAGCAGCGACGGGGGGGGCAGACCAGATACGCAGTATTTT
CDR3: CASSDGGGRPDTQYF

J: TRBJ2-7
length: 14
V: TRBV28
D: TRBD1
size: -
DNA: TGTGCCAGCAGTCGGGACAGGGTTGGCTACGAGCAGTACTTC
CDR3: CASSRDRVGYEQYF

J: TRBJ1-5
length: 13
V: TRBV9
D: TRBD1
size: -
DNA: TGTGCCAGCAGCGTAGGAGACAGGGGGTCCCAGCATTTT
CDR3: CASSVGDRGSQHF

J: TRBJ2-7
length: 15
V: TRBV7-8
D: -
size: -
DNA: TGTGCCAGCAGCATGGGAGCAACAATATACTACGAGCAGTACTTC
CDR3: CASSMGATIYYEQYF

J: TRBJ2-3
length: 15
V: TRBV19
D: TRBD2
size: once
DNA: TGTGCCAGTAGTATATTAGCGGGGGGAGCAGATACGCAGTATTTT
CDR3: CASSILAGGADTQYF

J: TRBJ2-2
length: 16
V: TRBV28
D: TRBD2
size: -
DNA: TGTGCCAGCAGTGCGACTAGCGGGGGGCCCACCGGGGAGCTGTTTTTT
CDR3: CASSATSGGPTGELFF

J: TRBJ2-5
length: 15
V: TRBV5-6
D: TRBD1
size: once
DNA: TGTGCCAGCAGCTCATCACGACAGGGGTTGAAGACCCAGTACTTC
CDR3: CASSSSRQGLKTQYF

J: TRBJ2-7
length: 14
V: TRBV7-8
D: TRBD2
size: -
DNA: TGTGCCAGCAGCTTAGTGGGGCGGGGGGACGAGCAGTACTTC
CDR3: CASSLVGRGDEQYF

J: TRBJ1-1
length: 11
V: TRBV28
D: -
size: -
DNA: TGTGCCACCCGGGGATCGGGCACGTCTTTCTTT
CDR3: CATRGSGTSFF

J: TRBJ2-3
length: 13
V: TRBV5-1
D: -
size: -
DNA: TGCGCCAGCAGCCCCGGCGGGGCAAGAACGCAGTATTTT
CDR3: CASSPGGARTQYF